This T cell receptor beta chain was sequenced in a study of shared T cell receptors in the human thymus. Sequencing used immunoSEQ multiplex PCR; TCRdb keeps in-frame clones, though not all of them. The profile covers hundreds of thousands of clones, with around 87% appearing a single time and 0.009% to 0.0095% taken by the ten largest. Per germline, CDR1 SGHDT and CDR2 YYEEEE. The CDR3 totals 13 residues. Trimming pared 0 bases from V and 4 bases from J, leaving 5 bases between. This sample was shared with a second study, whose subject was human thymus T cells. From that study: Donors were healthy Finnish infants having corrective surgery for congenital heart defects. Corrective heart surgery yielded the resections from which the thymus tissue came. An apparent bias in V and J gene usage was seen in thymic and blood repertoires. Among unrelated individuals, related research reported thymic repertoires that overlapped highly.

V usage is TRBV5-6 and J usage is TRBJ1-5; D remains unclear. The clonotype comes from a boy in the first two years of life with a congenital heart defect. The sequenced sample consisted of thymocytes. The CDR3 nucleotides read TGTGCCAGCAGCTTGGCAGGTAATCAGCCCCAGCATTTT. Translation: CASSLAGNQPQHF.